A single sample is the source of the 20 T cell receptor beta chains below, sequenced in a study of T cell repertoires in cytomegalovirus infection (dated by TCRdb to about 2019). The data were produced on an Illumina HiSeq 1500. TCRdb reprocessing: public reads trimmed at Q25 with fastp, clones called with MiXCR, in-frame beta chains kept. Rows with a matching CDR3 protein are joined into one entry that keeps the most common DNA and genes. Within this sample are around 280,000 distinct CDR3 sequences, with roughly 9.3% of them counted one time only. The top ten constitute about 2.3% of the sample. The specimen was PBMCs. Receptors originate from a human donor in good health (CMV status not recorded). Some clones in this sample may be carry-over from other donors' samples.

Ten or more counts support this clonotype. The CDR3 DNA follows: TGTGCCAGCAGCTTAGTGGCAGGGGGCATGAACACTGAAGCTTTCTTT. It specifies CASSLVAGGMNTEAFF. The chain employs TRBV7-2 and TRBJ1-1; 8 nucleotides align to TRBD1. CDR3 length: 16 amino acids. Per germline, CDR1 SGHTA and CDR2 FQGNSA. The ends lost 1 base at V and 0 bases at J; junction bases unmatched: 4.

The chain combines TRBV5-4 with TRBJ2-1; TRBD1 aligns across 8 bases. This CDR3 comprises 15 residues. V was clipped by 3 bases and J by 3 bases; unmatched bases: 5. Per the germline V gene, CDR1 is SGHNT and CDR2 is YYREEE (reference sequence). The CDR3 sequence: CASSSDRESYNEQFF. The DNA for the CDR3 is TGTGCCAGCAGCTCGGACAGGGAGAGCTACAATGAGCAGTTCTTC.

This clonotype was recorded at least ten times. The rearrangement joins TRBV28 to TRBJ2-6; 9 bases align to TRBD1. Trimming removed 3 bases from V and 1 base from J; junction bases left unmatched: 10. CDR1 MDHEN and CDR2 SYDVKM come from the germline V gene. The CDR3 has 19 residues. The chain's CDR3 is CASSFPRDREDSGANVLTF. The CDR3, as DNA: TGTGCCAGCAGTTTCCCCCGGGACAGGGAGGATTCTGGGGCCAACGTCCTGACTTTC. Filled out from reference TRBV28 and TRBJ2-6, the complete variable domain reads DVKVTQSSRYLVKRTGEKVFLECVQDMDHENMFWYRQDPGLGLRLIYFSYDVKMKEKGDIPEGYSVSREKKERFSLILESASTNQTSMYLCASSFPRDREDSGANVLTFGAGSRLTVL.

This clonotype has at least ten counts. This chain connects TRBV20-1 to TRBJ1-1; D is undetermined. This CDR3 is built from 13 residues. Germline V lookup: CDR1 DFQATT, CDR2 SNEGSKA (reference sequence). V was shortened by 3 bases and J by 3 bases, with 11 bases between the two germline ends. DNA of the CDR3: TGCAGTGCTAGGGGTAGAGGGTACACTGAAGCTTTCTTT. Translation gives CSARGRGYTEAFF.

The table lists this clonotype with many counts. The chain couples TRBV7-9 to TRBJ1-2; D possibly corresponds to TRBD1 (6 bases). CDR1 is SEHNR and CDR2 is FQNEAQ in the germline V gene (reference sequence). V was trimmed by 2 bases and J by 6 bases, leaving 13 bases between them. This CDR3 has 14 amino acids. The CDR3 region has the DNA TGTGCCAGCAGCTTAACAGGGAACGTGGATGGCTACACCTTC. Its translation: CASSLTGNVDGYTF.

This clonotype showed up just a few times. This rearrangement joins TRBV20-1 to TRBJ2-7; D possibly matches TRBD1 or TRBD2 (6 bases each). Germline V lookup: CDR1 DFQATT, CDR2 SNEGSKA (reference sequence). V gave up 8 bases and J gave up 7 bases, with 18 bases separating them. The CDR3 consists of 12 residues. The CDR3 here is CSRGTGAREQYF. The DNA of the CDR3 is TGCAGTAGGGGGACGGGGGCGCGGGAGCAGTACTTC.

This clonotype was found many times. DNA of the CDR3: TGTGCCAGCAGTGACAGGACTAGCGAGTTTTACAATGAGCAGTTCTTC. Amino acid sequence: CASSDRTSEFYNEQFF. The chain recombines TRBV6-1 with TRBJ2-1; 9 bases align to TRBD2. Germline V gene data show CDR1 as MNHNS and CDR2 as SASEGT. The CDR3 length is 16 residues. Trimming removed 3 bases from V and 4 bases from J; junction bases left unmatched: 7.

This clonotype was observed at least ten times. The chain employs TRBV5-4 and TRBJ2-7; 9 bases fit TRBD2. The CDR3 has 16 residues. After removal of 4 bases from V and 2 bases from J, the junction contained 10 bases not matched to a gene. Per the germline V gene, CDR1 is SGHNT and CDR2 is YYREEE (reference sequence). The CDR3 protein is CASSPDSGGPTYEQYF. CDR3 in DNA: TGTGCCAGCAGCCCCGACAGCGGGGGGCCAACCTACGAGCAGTACTTC.

In its sample, this clonotype was seen many times. J is TRBJ2-7 and V is TRBV7-2; 8 bases agree with TRBD2. Germline CDR1 and CDR2: SGHTA and FQGNSA. CDR3 length equals 16 residues. The J segment lost 3 bases and the V segment lost 5 bases, leaving 12 bases of the junction unmatched. The CDR3 DNA reads TGTGCCAGCAGCCCAGTCCGGACTAGCTACCTCTACGAGCAGTACGTC. As protein: CASSPVRTSYLYEQYV.

This clonotype was seen ten or more times. This sequence joins TRBV7-8 and TRBJ1-1; no clear D. The length of the CDR3 is 14 residues. V lost 4 bases and J 3 bases, leaving 12 bases between the germline ends. Germline CDR1 and CDR2: SGHVS and FQNEAQ. The chain's CDR3 is CASSYDFGDTEAFF. CDR3 sequence (DNA): TGTGCCAGCAGCTACGATTTTGGGGACACTGAAGCTTTCTTT.

The genes are TRBV19 and TRBJ1-2, with D perhaps TRBD1 (6 bases). Germline values: CDR1 LNHDA, CDR2 SQIVND (reference sequence). The CDR3 sequence is 16 residues long. V gave up 5 bases and J gave up 7 bases, with 23 bases separating them. The CDR3 DNA is TGTGCCAGTAGTTCCGGGACAACCGGCGGTCTGGGTGGCTACACCTTC. This encodes CASSSGTTGGLGGYTF.

This clonotype was detected many times. V usage is TRBV6-2 or TRBV6-3 and J usage is TRBJ2-7; D assignment may be TRBD1 or TRBD2 (5 bases each). Trimming removed 6 bases from V and 0 bases from J, with 18 bases in between. In germline, CDR1 is MNHEY, CDR2 SVGEGT. The CDR3 length is 16 residues. CDR3 sequence reads: CASRKWESGSSYEQYV. The DNA of the CDR3 is TGTGCCAGCAGGAAGTGGGAGTCAGGGAGCTCCTACGAGCAGTACGTC.

This clonotype was found many times. The J gene is TRBJ2-2, the V gene TRBV18; TRBD1 is a possible D gene (6 bases). Trimming took off 3 bases at V and 5 bases at J, with 13 bases between the two ends. The CDR3 is 15 residues long. Germline CDR1 and CDR2: KGHSH and LQKENI. This chain's CDR3 is CASSPGNRATGELFF. CDR3 DNA: TGTGCCAGCTCACCGGGCAACAGGGCAACCGGGGAGCTGTTTTTT.

This clonotype was detected many times. This CDR3 is CSGGQAGHTEAFF. CDR3 nucleotides: TGCAGCGGAGGACAGGCAGGGCACACTGAAGCTTTCTTT. The rearrangement joins TRBV29-1 to TRBJ1-1; 7 bases agree with TRBD1. Trimming removed 7 bases from V and 3 bases from J; junction bases left unmatched: 8. The germline V gene has CDR1 SQVTM and CDR2 ANQGSEA. The CDR3 runs 13 residues.

There are many counts of this clonotype. This chain links TRBV7-2 with TRBJ2-3; D possibly uses TRBD1 or TRBD2 (5 bases each). CDR1 is SGHTA, CDR2 FQGNSA, per germline. V was shortened by 1 base and J by 0 bases, with 8 bases between the two germline ends. The CDR3 loop spans 15 amino acids. The CDR3 loop is CASSLGDPSTDTQYF. DNA of the CDR3: TGTGCCAGCAGCTTAGGGGACCCTAGCACAGATACGCAGTATTTT.

This clonotype was counted a single time. This may be a read error, as it is one base from a much larger clone. This chain joins TRBV7-8 and TRBJ1-1; tentative D call: TRBD1 (5 bases). Deletions cut 7 bases from V and 6 bases from J, with 12 bases between. Germline CDR1 SGHVS, CDR2 FQNEAQ. The CDR3 has 12 amino acids. In DNA, the CDR3 is TGTGCCAGCACGCCGGGGGACTCTGAAGCTTTCTTT. Protein: CASTPGDSEAFF. The whole variable domain, remainder taken from reference TRBV7-8 and TRBJ1-1, is GAGVSQSPRYKVAKRGQDVALRCDPISGHVSLFWYQQALGQGPEFLTYFQNEAQLDKSGLPSDRFFAERPEGSVSTLKIQRTQQEDSAVYLCASTPGDSEAFFGQGTRLTVV.

The chain links TRBV5-1 to TRBJ2-7, with TRBD2 as a possible D gene (5 bases). Germline V gives CDR1 SGHRS, CDR2 YFSETQ. This CDR3 spans 13 amino acids. The V end lost 4 bases, the J end lost 7 bases, and 15 bases lay between the germline ends. The CDR3: CASSPSPTGEQYV. The CDR3 DNA is TGCGCCAGCAGCCCCAGTCCGACGGGGGAGCAGTACGTC.

This clonotype was observed many times. V usage is TRBV7-2 and J usage is TRBJ2-1, with TRBD1 identical over 7 bases. Germline V lookup: CDR1 SGHTA, CDR2 FQGNSA. J lost 7 bases, V lost 4 bases, and 4 bases had no gene match. There are 13 residues in the CDR3. CDR3 region: CASSSTGFNEQFF. The CDR3 DNA is TGTGCCAGCAGCTCGACAGGGTTTAATGAGCAGTTCTTC.

V gene TRBV20-1 combines with J gene TRBJ2-5; D uncertain. In germline, CDR1 is DFQATT, CDR2 SNEGSKA (reference sequence). This CDR3 is 14 amino acids long. V lost 1 base to trimming and J lost 1 base, with 10 bases between them. The chain's CDR3 is CSARVGRPQETQYF. The CDR3 DNA reads as TGCAGTGCTAGAGTGGGCAGGCCCCAAGAGACCCAGTACTTC.

The chain recombines TRBV20-1 with TRBJ2-1, with D tentatively TRBD1 (6 bases). Germline V gene sequence: CDR1 DFQATT, CDR2 SNEGSKA (reference sequence). The V and J ends lost 6 bases and 5 bases respectively, with 11 bases between them. The CDR3 sequence is 12 residues long. CDR3 bases: TGCAGTGCCCTGTGGGGGCACAATGAGCAGTTCTTC. Amino acids: CSALWGHNEQFF.